The entry below gives a single T cell receptor beta chain sequence along with its context. Antigen: not known. The entry originates in a study of T cell responses to AZD1222 COVID-19 vaccine. Across the study: Recipients boosted at about 4 weeks or about 12 weeks are pooled. Notes on the study in general: With dominance at 160-218 and 743-854, vaccine-associated CD4 TCRs spanned spike.

There are 14 residues in the CDR3. Trimming left V 1 base short and J 3 bases short, with 9 bases between. CDR1 and CDR2 (germline): LGHDT, YNNKEL (reference sequence). Measured with immunoSEQ multiplex PCR; TCRdb has only the in-frame clones, and not every one. The repertoire holds fewer than 150,000 clones, with around 90% as singletons. The sequence derives from an adult in good health. Sequences were derived from peripheral blood, sampled on day 0 of AZD1222 vaccination. This sequence joins TRBV3-1 (or the pseudogene TRBV3-2) and TRBJ1-1, with D unclear. The CDR3 DNA reads as TGTGCCAGCAGCCAAGTCCGCAGATACACTGAAGCTTTCTTT. Encoded protein: CASSQVRRYTEAFF.